This TCR beta chain was obtained from a study of blood T cell repertoires in COVID-19 (dated by TCRdb to the early 2020s). At the level of the whole study: The collaborator samples originated in the United States, Italy and Spain and spanned the acute and convalescent phases of COVID-19. Where available, HLA class I and class II types were obtained from metadata supplied by the sample provider rather than from assay-based typing. Subjects who had been exposed to COVID-19, were actively infected with it, or had recovered from it provided the deeply sampled blood TCRbeta repertoires that made up the dataset. Nearly every sample came with metadata listing a de-identified subject ID, COVID-19 status, age in years and sex. The material from the prospective study consisted of cDNA or gDNA derived from T cells, B-cell-depleted T cells, or PBMCs. Samples were obtained from the ongoing ImmuneRACE study (first 160 participants) and from about 1,300 subjects provided by 6 global collaborators. The repertoires were released in a freely available public database meant as a resource for research on the immune response to SARS-CoV-2. General study outcomes and caveats: The quantity of clinical and demographic metadata differed by source and by participant and was supplied without curation.

As concerns this clone: Its antigen remains unidentified. No base quality values were provided; no much bigger clone lies one nucleotide off.

The germline V gene (reference sequence) specifies DFQATT as CDR1 and SNEGSKA as CDR2. Cut back by 3 bases and 0 bases, the V and J ends lie 15 bases apart. CDR3 length: 15 amino acids, cysteine to phenylalanine. Kept here is only the CDR3 DNA, which spans 45 bases and is read in frame from base 1. TCRbeta CDR3 regions were amplified from genomic DNA by means of the immunoSEQ Assay, a bias-controlled multiplex PCR. On the study's bioinformatics: Nucleated cell counts per sample were estimated from amplification of reference gene primers within the assay. To quantify the absolute abundance of each unique TCRbeta CDR3 rearrangement, sequence reads were collapsed and filtered. Productive Simpson clonality was computed per sample as the square root of Simpson's diversity index over productive rearrangements. TCRdb limited this immuneACCESS table to in-frame rearrangements with V and J called. A share of clones is missing; checked studies link under half to unresolved V genes, and the rest is unexplained. The D gene and trimming were derived from the DNA, and the V and J assignments and clone size from that table. The sample table contains more than 300,000 clones; only one count was recorded for about 92% of them. The ten largest clones take up about 18% of the sample.

In the prospective study, participants were about 18 to 90 years old, resided in fewer than 25 geographic areas of the United States, and were enrolled through a virtual design. In the prospective study, cohorts were assigned on the basis of participant-reported clinical history obtained from a screening survey and a study questionnaire. ImmuneRACE Cohort 3 recovered participants were defined by two consecutive negative NP/OP PCR tests, healthcare professional clearance, or symptom resolution. Mobile phlebotomists in the prospective study collected whole blood, serum and a nasopharyngeal or oropharyngeal swab from every participant. Participants in the prospective study had the option to provide additional blood draws and questionnaires over a roughly two-month period. Prospective study blood samples were shipped either frozen or at room temperature before DNA extraction.

Recombination joined TRBV20-1 with TRBJ2-7; 5 matching bases give a weak D call of TRBD1. The sequenced material came from PBMCs or T cells enriched from blood (not recorded which). This TCR came from a woman in her thirties who had recovered from COVID-19. The DNA sequence follows: TGCAGTGCTAGTGGGAAGGGGATCAGCTCCTACGAGCAGTACTTC. It codes for CSASGKGISSYEQYF.